Listed here are 29 T cell receptor beta chains from one sample, sequenced in a study of blood T cell repertoires in COVID-19 (dated by TCRdb to the early 2020s). Receptors were amplified or captured by the immunoSEQ multiplex PCR assay. Held by TCRdb, this immuneACCESS table contains in-frame sequences only and omits some clones. Under half of the omission traces to an unresolved V gene where checked; the cause of the rest is unknown. The sample table holds some 110,000 clones, of which around four fifths were seen once. Roughly a fifth of the sample lies in the top ten. Sequencing was done on a sample of peripheral blood. The receptors derive from a woman aged 70 to 79 with acute or convalescent COVID-19.

The chain carries TRBV2 and TRBJ1-6, with unresolved D. The germline CDR1 and CDR2 sequences are SNHLY and FYNNEI. The V end was cut by 6 bases, the J end by 5 bases, with 17 bases between. The CDR3 is 16 amino acids. The CDR3 here is CASSTALVGNNSPLHF. The CDR3 nucleotides read TGTGCCAGCAGCACAGCCCTGGTCGGGAATAATTCACCCCTCCACTTT.

The CDR3 DNA reads TGCGCCAGCAGCTTGGCCGGGACAGGGTACAATGAGCAGTTCTTC. Translation: CASSLAGTGYNEQFF. The V gene is TRBV5-1, the J gene TRBJ2-1, with TRBD1 matching 9 bases. V lost 0 bases, J lost 4 bases, and 2 bases stayed unmatched. This CDR3 is built from 15 residues. Per the germline V gene, CDR1 is SGHRS and CDR2 is YFSETQ.

A few counts support this clone. V usage is TRBV2 and J usage is TRBJ1-2; D is uncertain. Germline V gene lookup returns CDR1 SNHLY and CDR2 FYNNEI. Between the trimmed V and J ends, which lost 3 bases and 0 bases, there was a span of 5 bases. This CDR3 region has 13 residues. CDR3 in DNA: TGTGCCAGCAGTGACATAGCTAACTATGGCTACACCTTC. It codes for CASSDIANYGYTF.

Only one count was recorded for this clone. The gene calls are TRBV7-8 and TRBJ2-1; maybe TRBD2 (5 bases). V lost 5 bases and J 8 bases, leaving 13 bases between the germline ends. The germline V gene has CDR1 SGHVS and CDR2 FQNEAQ. This CDR3 has 13 amino acids. The CDR3 nucleotides read TGTGCCAGCAGCCGACCTAGCATCGATGAGCAGTTCTTC. Its translation is CASSRPSIDEQFF.

The chain links TRBV9 to TRBJ2-7; TRBD1 aligns across 8 bases. V shed 5 bases and J 0 bases; nucleotides not matched to a gene: 7. The CDR3 has 15 amino acids. Germline assignment: CDR1 SGDLS and CDR2 YYNGEE. This CDR3 is CASSRQGSSSYEQYF. The CDR3 DNA sequence: TGTGCCAGCAGTAGACAGGGGTCTAGCTCCTACGAGCAGTACTTC.

This chain connects TRBV6-1 to TRBJ1-2, with D possibly matching TRBD1 (6 bases). CDR3 length equals 14 residues. V lost 6 bases and J lost 8, with 19 bases in between. The germline gives CDR1 MNHNS, CDR2 SASEGT. CDR3 coding DNA: TGTGCCAGCAGCCGAAACAGGGCCGACGGCGGCTACACCTTC. It yields the protein CASSRNRADGGYTF.

The chain joins TRBV9 to TRBJ2-3, with D possibly being TRBD1 (5 bases). The CDR3 has 14 residues. The germline V and J ends were trimmed by 1 base and 4 bases, with 10 bases remaining between them. Germline V gives CDR1 SGDLS, CDR2 YYNGEE. The CDR3 coding sequence is TGTGCCAGCAGCGTAACAGGTAGGGCAGATACGCAGTATTTT. Its protein product is CASSVTGRADTQYF. The whole variable domain, remainder taken from reference TRBV9 and TRBJ2-3, is DSGVTQTPKHLITATGQRVTLRCSPRSGDLSVYWYQQSLDQGLQFLIQYYNGEERAKGNILERFSAQQFPDLHSELNLSSLELGDSALYFCASSVTGRADTQYFGPGTRLTVL.

This sequence joins TRBV6-8 and TRBJ1-4; TRBD1 might be the D (6 bases). Germline V gene data show CDR1 as MNHGY and CDR2 as SAAAGT. Trimming stripped 4 bases from V and 4 bases from J, with 25 bases between. The CDR3 consists of 19 residues. The CDR3 region is CASSSGFCETGHFNEKLFF. Written as DNA, the CDR3 is TGTGCCAGCAGTTCTGGCTTTTGCGAAACAGGGCACTTTAATGAAAAACTGTTTTTT.

V usage is TRBV6-2 or TRBV6-3 and J usage is TRBJ1-1; D gene unclear. The CDR3 extends over 14 amino acids. V dropped 3 bases and J dropped 3 bases, with 11 bases sitting between them. Germline assignment: CDR1 MNHEY and CDR2 SVGEGT. The CDR3: CASSYPQRYTEAFF. In nucleotides, the CDR3 is TGTGCCAGCAGTTATCCCCAGCGCTACACTGAAGCTTTCTTT.

The chain couples TRBV12-5 to TRBJ2-1; 8 nucleotides match TRBD2. The V and J ends lost 6 bases and 1 base, in that order; junction bases with no gene match: 11. Germline CDR1 LGHNT, CDR2 FRNRAP. The CDR3 is 17 amino acids. The CDR3 loop reads CASGPHRERGSYNEQFF. The CDR3 DNA sequence: TGTGCTAGTGGCCCCCATCGGGAGCGGGGGTCCTACAATGAGCAGTTCTTC.

The J gene is TRBJ2-5, the V gene TRBV5-6; D is possibly TRBD1 (5 bases). V lost 5 bases, J lost 4 bases, and 9 bases lay in between. CDR1 and CDR2 from the germline V gene are SGHDT and YYEEEE. The CDR3 runs to 12 residues. The CDR3: CASSSDRETQYF. CDR3 bases: TGTGCCAGCAGTAGTGACAGAGAGACCCAGTACTTC.

J is TRBJ2-3 and V is TRBV7-9, with 11 positions matching TRBD2. CDR1 and CDR2 (germline): SEHNR, FQNEAQ (reference sequence). This CDR3 is 14 amino acids long. Trimming cost V 3 bases and J 9 bases; bases outside gene matches: 5. CDR3 sequence: CASSFDGTSGTQYF. In nucleotides, the CDR3 is TGTGCCAGCAGCTTTGATGGGACTAGCGGAACGCAGTATTTT.

The chain joins TRBV19 to TRBJ1-4; D is unresolved. Trimming took 3 bases from V and 3 from J, leaving 11 bases between them. Germline V gene lookup returns CDR1 LNHDA and CDR2 SQIVND (reference sequence). The CDR3 is made up of 15 amino acids. The CDR3 is CASSIRSGSNEKLFF. CDR3 DNA: TGTGCCAGTAGTATTCGGTCGGGGTCTAATGAAAAACTGTTTTTT.

This chain uses TRBV18 with TRBJ2-1, with 12 bases that match TRBD2. Germline CDR1 KGHSH, CDR2 LQKENI. V was clipped by 5 bases and J by 10 bases; unmatched bases: 9. The CDR3 totals 15 residues. CDR3 nucleotides: TGTGCCAGCTCATCCACTAGCGGGGGGCCAGGAGAGCAGTTCTTC. It encodes CASSSTSGGPGEQFF.

The chain combines TRBV4-2 with TRBJ2-7; D gene uncertain. Per germline, CDR1 LGHNA and CDR2 YNFKEQ. The CDR3 has 14 amino acids. Trimming removed 0 bases at V and 6 bases at J, with 12 bases between. The CDR3 reads CASSQDRLVVEQYF. The CDR3 DNA reads TGTGCCAGCAGCCAAGATCGCCTAGTGGTCGAGCAGTACTTC.

The rearrangement links TRBV6-2 or TRBV6-3 to TRBJ1-1; 8 bases are shared with TRBD1. Germline V CDR1 and CDR2: MNHEY, SVGEGT. The CDR3 length is 17 residues. V shed 5 bases, J shed 3 bases, and the junction held 14 bases outside the gene matches. CDR3 nucleotides: TGTGCCAGCAGTATCCGCTCTTGGACAGGGATAGACACTGAAGCTTTCTTT. This codes for CASSIRSWTGIDTEAFF.

As concerns this clone: Its ends do not fully match the called genes, so a read error is possible. The chain has TRBV18 and TRBJ1-2, with 8 bases fitting TRBD1. This CDR3 comprises 13 residues. Germline CDR1 is KGHSH and CDR2 is LQKENI. The CDR3: CASSPQGESGYTF. DNA for the CDR3: TGTGCCAGCTCGCCACAGGGGGAGTCTGGCTACACCTTC.

The V and J genes are TRBV6-5 and TRBJ2-7; tentatively, D is TRBD1 (5 bases). CDR1 is MNHEY and CDR2 is SVGAGI in the germline V gene. Trimming shortened V by 6 bases and J by 2 bases, and 17 bases separated the two germline ends. The CDR3 length is 15 residues. CDR3 in DNA: TGTGCCAGCAGGCAAGTCAGGGTAACTCCCTACGAGCAGTACTTC. Translation gives CASRQVRVTPYEQYF.

This rearrangement joins TRBV5-1 to TRBJ2-1; possible D gene TRBD2, 5 bases. From germline, CDR1 is SGHRS and CDR2 YFSETQ. The V end was cut by 7 bases, the J end by 0 bases, with 17 bases between. The CDR3 has 16 amino acids. CDR3 region: CASHGPGLSSYNEQFF. The CDR3 DNA is TGCGCCAGCCATGGCCCCGGACTGAGCTCCTACAATGAGCAGTTCTTC.

This clone was found a few times. The chain recombines TRBV5-1 with TRBJ2-1; perhaps TRBD1 as D (6 bases). The CDR3 extends over 20 amino acids. Trimming took 10 bases from V and 2 from J, leaving 34 bases between them. CDR1 and CDR2 from the germline V gene are SGHRS and YFSETQ. CDR3: CAGTNHRASSWSRPYNEQFF. The CDR3 nucleotides are TGCGCCGGGACCAATCACAGGGCCAGTAGTTGGTCGAGACCCTACAATGAGCAGTTCTTC.

J is TRBJ1-1 and V is TRBV12-3 or TRBV12-4; D gene uncertain. Trimming cost V 6 bases and J 4 bases, with 9 bases left between them. The CDR3 is made up of 12 amino acids. The CDR3 here is CASSTRVTEAFF. The CDR3 DNA sequence: TGTGCCAGCAGCACTCGGGTCACTGAAGCTTTCTTT.

The sample holds a few counts of this clone. The DNA for the CDR3 is TGTGCCAGCAGCCAGCGGGGGGGCTACGAGCAGTACTTC. This translates into CASSQRGGYEQYF. This chain connects TRBV14 to TRBJ2-7; 9 positions agree with TRBD2. This CDR3 is built from 13 residues. Germline values: CDR1 SGHDN, CDR2 FVKESK. The V segment lost 3 bases and the J segment 3 bases; nucleotides outside the gene matches: 0.

The V and J genes are TRBV5-1 and TRBJ1-2, with 7 bases identical to TRBD1. From germline, CDR1 is SGHRS and CDR2 YFSETQ. Unmatched junction bases numbered 10, after V lost 7 bases and J lost 4 bases. The CDR3 runs to 14 residues. CDR3 loop: CASHGTATGYGYTF. In nucleotides, the CDR3 is TGCGCCAGCCACGGGACAGCTACAGGCTATGGCTACACCTTC.

This clone came up a few times. V usage is TRBV5-4 and J usage is TRBJ2-7; TRBD1 aligns across 9 bases. The CDR3 has 18 amino acids. V was clipped by 4 bases and J by 5 bases; unmatched bases: 19. Germline values: CDR1 SGHNT, CDR2 YYREEE (reference sequence). The CDR3 loop reads CASSRGGGRLQGADEQYF. For the CDR3, the DNA is TGTGCCAGCAGCCGGGGAGGGGGCCGATTACAGGGGGCAGACGAGCAGTACTTC.

The chain couples TRBV12-5 to TRBJ2-7; the D is unclear. Germline V gives CDR1 LGHNT, CDR2 FRNRAP. Trimming pared 1 base from V and 3 bases from J, leaving 7 bases between. The length of the CDR3 is 13 residues. In DNA form, the CDR3 reads TGTGCTAGTGGTTTGGGTCCTAACTACGAGCAGTACTTC. Translation gives CASGLGPNYEQYF. Full variable domain (missing parts from reference TRBV12-5 and TRBJ2-7): DARVTQTPRHKVTEMGQEVTMRCQPILGHNTVFWYRQTMMQGLELLAYFRNRAPLDDSGMPKDRFSAEMPDATLATLKIQPSEPRDSAVYFCASGLGPNYEQYFGPGTRLTVT.

The chain uses TRBV25-1 and TRBJ1-6; D gene uncertain. Trimming removed 1 base at V and 7 bases at J, with 11 bases between. Per germline, CDR1 MGHDK and CDR2 SYGVNS. The CDR3 is 15 residues long. The CDR3: CASSEWSPPNSPLHF. CDR3 bases: TGTGCCAGCAGTGAATGGAGTCCCCCCAATTCACCCCTCCACTTT. Full variable domain (missing parts from reference TRBV25-1 and TRBJ1-6): EADIYQTPRYLVIGTGKKITLECSQTMGHDKMYWYQQDPGMELHLIHYSYGVNSTEKGDLSSESTVSRIRTEHFPLTLESARPSHTSQYLCASSEWSPPNSPLHFGNGTRLTVT.

The chain has TRBV7-9 and TRBJ1-2, with D perhaps TRBD1 (5 bases). Trimming removed 5 bases at V and 8 bases at J, with 12 bases between. The CDR3 runs to 12 residues. Germline V gene lookup returns CDR1 SEHNR and CDR2 FQNEAQ (reference sequence). Here the CDR3 DNA reads TGTGCCAGCAGCCCCTGGACACAGGGCTACACCTTC. This translates into CASSPWTQGYTF.

The CDR3 loop is CASSLEQGATGELFF. In DNA, the CDR3 is TGCGCCAGCAGCTTGGAGCAGGGGGCGACCGGGGAGCTGTTTTTT. V usage is TRBV5-1 and J usage is TRBJ2-2; 8 nucleotides line up with TRBD1. The V gene's germline CDR1 is SGHRS and CDR2 YFSETQ. The CDR3 runs to 15 residues. Unmatched junction bases numbered 3, after V lost 0 bases and J lost 5 bases.

The chain carries TRBV15 and TRBJ2-7, with 9 bases fitting TRBD2. Germline V gene data show CDR1 as LNHNV and CDR2 as YYDKDF (reference sequence). The trim removed 0 bases at V and 4 bases at J, leaving 7 bases unmatched. This CDR3 spans 16 amino acids. The CDR3 protein is CATSRDPGTSLYEQYF. In DNA form, the CDR3 reads TGTGCCACCAGCAGAGATCCCGGGACTAGCTTATACGAGCAGTACTTC.